This T cell receptor beta chain is drawn from a study of monozygotic twins with inflammatory bowel disease. Two nested PCRs, run for around 15 and 10 cycles, were applied to TCRalpha and TCRbeta cDNA. Following a re-call of the 5' RACE reads, TCRdb has one entry per CDR3 protein and lacks DNA. This sample's clone table lists 440,000 or so distinct CDR3 sequences. Germline V lookup: CDR1 LGHDT, CDR2 YNNKEL (reference sequence). The CDR3 is 17 residues long. The sequence was obtained from a human donor with ulcerative colitis or Crohn's disease, or a healthy co-twin of an affected twin (not recorded which). The sequencing sample was made of blood. J is TRBJ2-6 and V is TRBV3-1; TCRdb proposes TRBD2, but this gene call is untestable without DNA. CDR3: CASSKTSGTSGANVLTF.